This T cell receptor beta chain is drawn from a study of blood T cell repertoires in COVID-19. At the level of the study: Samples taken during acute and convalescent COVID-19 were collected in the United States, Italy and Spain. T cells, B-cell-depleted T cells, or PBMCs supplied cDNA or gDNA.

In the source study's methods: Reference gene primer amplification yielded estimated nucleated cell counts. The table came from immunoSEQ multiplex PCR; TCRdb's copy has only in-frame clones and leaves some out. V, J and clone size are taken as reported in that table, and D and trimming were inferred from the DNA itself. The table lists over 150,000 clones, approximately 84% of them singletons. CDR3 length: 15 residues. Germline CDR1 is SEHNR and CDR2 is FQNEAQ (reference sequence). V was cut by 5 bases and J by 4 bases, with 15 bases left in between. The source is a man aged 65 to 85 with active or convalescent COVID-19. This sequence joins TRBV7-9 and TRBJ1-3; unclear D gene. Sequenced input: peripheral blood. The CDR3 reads CASSPILVYGNTIYF. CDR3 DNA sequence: TGTGCCAGCAGCCCTATACTGGTCTACGGAAACACCATATATTTT. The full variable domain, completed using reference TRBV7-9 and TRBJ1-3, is DTGVSQNPRHKITKRGQNVTFRCDPISEHNRLYWYRQTLGQGPEFLTYFQNEAQLEKSRLLSDRFSAERPKGSFSTLEIQRTEQGDSAMYLCASSPILVYGNTIYFGEGSWLTVV.